One TCR beta chain is described in this entry. The sample comes from a study of blood T cell repertoires in COVID-19. In the study overall: The United States, Italy and Spain provided the acute and convalescent COVID-19 samples. PBMCs, B-cell-depleted T cells, or T cells provided the cDNA or gDNA that made up the material.

Germline lookup yields CDR1 SNHLY and CDR2 FYNNEI. This CDR3 has 13 amino acids. V shed 7 bases and J 3 bases; nucleotides not matched to a gene: 4. This table comes from immunoSEQ multiplex PCR, and its TCRdb copy is limited to in-frame clones, with some not included. This table has over 200,000 clones, about 90% appearing once. Material for sequencing was peripheral blood. The rearrangement links TRBV2 to TRBJ2-5; 8 bases line up with TRBD1. The origin of this receptor is a man aged 35 to 55 with active or convalescent COVID-19. CDR3 amino acids: CASTQQGEETQYF. As DNA, the CDR3 is TGTGCCAGCACCCAACAGGGGGAAGAGACCCAGTACTTC. Full variable domain (rest looked up from reference TRBV2 and TRBJ2-5): EPEVTQTPSHQVTQMGQEVILRCVPISNHLYFYWYRQILGQKVEFLVSFYNNEISEKSEIFDDQFSVERPDGSNFTLKIRSTKLEDSAMYFCASTQQGEETQYFGPGTRLLVL.